The T cell receptor (beta chain) described here comes from a study of blood T cell repertoires in COVID-19. As for the study in general: Samples representing acute and convalescent COVID-19 were sourced from the United States, Italy and Spain. From T cells, B-cell-depleted T cells, or PBMCs came the material, which was cDNA or gDNA.

CDR1 and CDR2 (germline): MDHEN, SYDVKM. The CDR3 is made up of 9 amino acids. Between the trimmed V and J ends, which lost 8 bases and 11 bases, there was a span of 8 bases. Under the authors' procedure: Amplification from reference gene primers served as the basis for estimated nucleated cell counts. Assay used: immunoSEQ multiplex PCR; TCRdb lists only in-frame clones, some missing. V, J and clone size were drawn from that table, and D and trimming were deduced from the DNA. The table records tens of thousands of clones, roughly 90% of them present only once. Source material: peripheral blood. This TCR was sampled from a man older than 75 with acute or convalescent COVID-19. The chain uses TRBV28 and TRBJ2-3; tentative D call: TRBD2 (6 bases). Written as DNA, the CDR3 is TGTGCCAGCCCGCGGGGGCAGTATTTT. This codes for CASPRGQYF.